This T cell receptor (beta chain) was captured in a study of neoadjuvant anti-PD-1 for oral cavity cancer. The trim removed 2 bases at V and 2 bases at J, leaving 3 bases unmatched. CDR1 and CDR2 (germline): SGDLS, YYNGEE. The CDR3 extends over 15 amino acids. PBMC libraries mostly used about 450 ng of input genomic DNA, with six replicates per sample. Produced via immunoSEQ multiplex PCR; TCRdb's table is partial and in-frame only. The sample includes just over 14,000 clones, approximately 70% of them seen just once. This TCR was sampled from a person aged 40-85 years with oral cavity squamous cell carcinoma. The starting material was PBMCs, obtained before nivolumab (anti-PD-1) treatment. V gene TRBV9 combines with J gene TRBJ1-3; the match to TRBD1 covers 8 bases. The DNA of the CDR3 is TGTGCCAGCAGCGTCGCACAGGGGGCTGGAAACACCATATATTTT. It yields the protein CASSVAQGAGNTIYF.